This is a list of T cell receptor beta chains from one sample in a study of CD8 T cells in Susac syndrome. TCRdb ran MiXCR on the immunoSEQ multiplex PCR reads and lists one entry per CDR3 protein. This table has 250,000 to 300,000 distinct CDR3 sequences, around 89% appearing once. Input material: CD8+ T cells from PBMCs. These receptors all stem from a human donor with multiple sclerosis. Each CDR3 is given with its conserved first and last residue. D genes are given only for firm matches.

j_call	d_call	v_call	cdr3_aa
TRBJ1-1	-	TRBV6-2/TRBV6-3	CASRPPPARGDTEAFF
TRBJ2-3	-	TRBV12-3/TRBV12-4	CASSTGLDTQYF
TRBJ2-5	-	TRBV12-3/TRBV12-4	CASSFIGGQETQYF
TRBJ1-1	-	TRBV25-1	CASSEGAGGWNTEAFF
TRBJ2-2	-	TRBV3-1	CASSQVQRNTGELFF
TRBJ2-3	-	TRBV14	CASSRSAVPTLSTDTQYF
TRBJ2-1	-	TRBV5-1	CASTWGGDEQFF
TRBJ2-1	TRBD1	TRBV30	CAWLGTGTGGRSSYNEQFF
TRBJ2-1	TRBD2	TRBV7-2	CASSTGLAGDYEQFF
TRBJ2-5	-	TRBV27	CASSLLRGGETQYF
TRBJ2-1	TRBD1	TRBV5-1	CAIPGGSYEQFF
TRBJ1-2	-	TRBV3-1	CASSQWTSNSYGYTF
TRBJ2-5	TRBD2	TRBV20-1	CSATPLTSGGETQYF
TRBJ2-7	TRBD2	TRBV27	CASSSIAGEGIYEQYF
TRBJ2-1	TRBD2	TRBV7-6	CASSSALAGEINEQFF
TRBJ2-3	-	TRBV10-3	CAIRPLTGGEDTQYF
TRBJ2-1	TRBD2	TRBV5-1	CDSSLRGGPNNEQFF
TRBJ1-1	-	TRBV25-1	CASSESGGVTEAFF
TRBJ2-6	-	TRBV6-1	CASSELTGANVLTF
TRBJ2-1	-	TRBV13	CASSRRDSSYNEQFF
TRBJ2-7	TRBD2	TRBV28	CASSASSGSSYEQYF
TRBJ2-7	TRBD1	TRBV6-2/TRBV6-3	CASSQDGTGAYEQYF
TRBJ2-1	-	TRBV7-3	CASSFRYYNEQFF
TRBJ1-1	-	TRBV4-1	CASSPQTNTEAFF
TRBJ1-2	TRBD1	TRBV4-2	CASSPGQGGYGYTF
TRBJ2-5	TRBD1	TRBV28	CASTPTGTGFQETQYF
TRBJ1-1	TRBD1	TRBV7-9	CASSFPTGPKTEAFF
TRBJ2-7	-	TRBV7-3	CASSHAFGPIYEQYF
TRBJ2-7	TRBD2	TRBV28	CASSLGAGLAGVNEQYF
TRBJ2-2	TRBD2	TRBV5-6	CASSLAPSGGAEDGELFF
TRBJ1-5	TRBD1	TRBV6-6	CASNSTGGSNQPQHF
TRBJ2-3	-	TRBV19	CASMGYLASTDTQYF
TRBJ1-2	TRBD1	TRBV29-1	CSARTGESYGYTF
TRBJ2-3	TRBD2	TRBV6-1	CASSGLAGGATDTQYF
TRBJ1-2	-	TRBV30	CAWSGGTPGGYGYTF
TRBJ2-3	-	TRBV7-2	CASSSSVAWGDTQYF
TRBJ2-2	TRBD2	TRBV5-6	CASSLVAGVLTGELFF
TRBJ2-2	TRBD1	TRBV4-1	CASSQEGLVSWWDRGKTGELFF
TRBJ2-3	-	TRBV12-3/TRBV12-4	CASGSDVGPDTQYF
TRBJ1-5	-	TRBV5-5	CASRSTPGDNQPQHF
TRBJ2-7	-	TRBV7-8	CASSPGALAGGNEQYF
TRBJ1-5	-	TRBV19	CASSIGTRTNQPQHF
TRBJ2-7	-	TRBV20-1	CSARIHVGYEQYF
TRBJ1-5	-	TRBV6-2/TRBV6-3	CASRNYTWELEDRPHQPQHF
TRBJ2-7	TRBD2	TRBV19	CASSTAGRGYEQYF
TRBJ2-7	TRBD2	TRBV3-1	CASSQDLAGVSYEQYF
TRBJ1-5	TRBD1	TRBV19	CASSSGTGYQPQHF
TRBJ2-3	-	TRBV2	CASSELVGMDTQYF
TRBJ2-1	-	TRBV6-1	CASSNITGDEQFF
TRBJ2-1	TRBD2	TRBV6-5	CASSLAGPSYNEQFF
TRBJ1-5	-	TRBV3-1	CASSLGLTGSNQPQHF
TRBJ2-6	-	TRBV18	CASSPYRVVSGANVLTF
TRBJ2-7	TRBD1	TRBV6-6	CASLTGDEQYF
TRBJ2-7	-	TRBV7-8	CASRLTLNYEQYF
TRBJ2-7	-	TRBV18	CASSSSGLAYEQYF
TRBJ2-1	-	TRBV4-3	CASSQDGYNEQFF
TRBJ1-6	-	TRBV27	CASSQGLGVLRLHF